This T cell receptor (beta chain) derives from a study of radiotherapy plus CTLA-4 blockade in lung cancer. As for the study in general: Disease control was achieved by about 29% of patients, and objective responses by about 19%.

Only in-frame clones appear in the TCRdb table, and some are missing; sequencing was by immunoSEQ multiplex PCR. The profile shows 50,000 to 70,000 clones, 77% of them singletons. As concerns this clone: Its antigen is as yet unknown.

Participants had chemo-refractory metastatic non-small-cell lung cancer and were treated with focal radiation plus ipilimumab CTLA-4 blockade. The V gene's germline CDR1 is MNHEY and CDR2 SMNVEV (reference sequence). Trimming removed 10 bases from V and 0 bases from J, with 12 bases in between. The CDR3 is 13 amino acids. Overall study results and limits: Increased serum interferon-beta after radiation also reportedly predicted response strongly. An expansion of tumor-derived TCR clones occurred in blood after radiotherapy plus ipilimumab.

The sequencing here drew on peripheral blood, taken from a patient treated with radiotherapy plus ipilimumab. This chain uses TRBV27 with TRBJ1-1; possibly TRBD1 for D (5 bases). The receptor was derived from a human donor with non-small cell lung cancer who had a partial response to radiotherapy plus ipilimumab. The CDR3 nucleotides are TGTGCCACCGGGAGGGGCCTGAACACTGAAGCTTTCTTT. This gives the protein CATGRGLNTEAFF.